These T cell receptor beta chains were read from a single sample in a study of T cell responses to AZD1222 COVID-19 vaccine. Only in-frame clones appear in the TCRdb table, and some are missing; sequencing was by immunoSEQ multiplex PCR. The sample includes 95,000 to 130,000 clones, 92% of them seen just once. Here the sequenced sample was peripheral blood, taken 28 days after the second AZD1222 dose. Source of these receptors: an adult who received the AZD1222 COVID-19 vaccine. Both conserved end residues are part of each CDR3. Each record gives: D gene, V gene, clone size, J gene, CDR3 DNA, CDR3 protein. D genes are given only for firm matches. Clone size appears in some rows only: once, few, many, or a class for an expanded clone.

>-|TRBV3-1/TRBV3-2|-|TRBJ1-1
TGTGCCAGCAGCCAAGTTAGAGCAAGCACTGAAGCTTTCTTT
CASSQVRASTEAFF
>-|TRBV5-4|-|TRBJ2-5
TGTGCCAGCAGGGAGATGGAGACCCAGTACTTC
CASREMETQYF
>-|TRBV7-3|-|TRBJ2-6
TGTGCCAGTGCCCCGGGTGAGTCTGGGGCCAACGTCCTGACTTTC
CASAPGESGANVLTF
>-|TRBV20-1|-|TRBJ1-3
TGCAGTGCTAGTTTCAGGGCCGGAAACACCATATATTTT
CSASFRAGNTIYF
>-|TRBV15|once|TRBJ1-1
TGTGCCACCAGCAGAGAATTAGGGGATATCGTCACTGAAGCTTTCTTT
CATSRELGDIVTEAFF
>TRBD1|TRBV2|once|TRBJ2-1
TGTGCCAGCAGTGAGGAAGGCAGGGGGCAGAATGAGCAGTTCTTC
CASSEEGRGQNEQFF
>-|TRBV28|-|TRBJ2-1
TGTGCCAGCATCAAAGGGGGAGCTGGGAATGAGCAGTTCTTC
CASIKGGAGNEQFF
>TRBD1|TRBV3-1/TRBV3-2|-|TRBJ1-2
TGTGCCAGCAGCCAAAGGACAGGGTCGCTCTATGGCTACACCTTC
CASSQRTGSLYGYTF
>-|TRBV30|-|TRBJ1-5
TGTGCCTGGAGTTTAGGGGTGAGCAATCAGCCCCAGCATTTT
CAWSLGVSNQPQHF
>-|TRBV9|-|TRBJ2-1
TGTGCCAGCAGCGTAGGGGTTAGCGCGGGGGAGCAGTTCTTC
CASSVGVSAGEQFF
>TRBD2|TRBV11-2|-|TRBJ2-1
TGTGCCAGCAGCTGGACTAGCAGGGATGAGCAGTTCTTC
CASSWTSRDEQFF
>TRBD2|TRBV27|-|TRBJ2-2
TGTGCCAGCAGTCCAGGACTAGCGGGCTACACCGGGGAGCTGTTTTTT
CASSPGLAGYTGELFF
>-|TRBV7-9|-|TRBJ2-1
TGTGCCAGCAGCCTGAGGGGGGACACGACCTACAATGAGCAGTTCTTC
CASSLRGDTTYNEQFF
>TRBD1|TRBV6-5|-|TRBJ1-2
TGTGCCAGCGTAGGACAGGGGATCACTATGCGCTACACCTTC
CASVGQGITMRYTF
>-|TRBV6-6|once|TRBJ1-5
TGTGCCAGCACTTCTAGTCAGCCCCAGCATTTT
CASTSSQPQHF
>-|TRBV4-1|once|TRBJ2-5
TGCGCCAGCAGCCAAGGTCCCACCCAAGAGACCCAGTACTTC
CASSQGPTQETQYF
>-|TRBV27|-|TRBJ2-6
TGTGCCAGCAGTCAACTGCGCTCTGGGGCCAACGTCCTGACTTTC
CASSQLRSGANVLTF
>-|TRBV4-1|-|TRBJ2-1
TGCGCCAGCAGCCAACCTCTACAGGGTAATGAGCAGTTCTTC
CASSQPLQGNEQFF
>TRBD1|TRBV27|few|TRBJ2-7
TGTGCCAGCAGCCCCCGGGACAGGTCTCCCCCCTACGAGCAGTACTTC
CASSPRDRSPPYEQYF
>TRBD1|TRBV18|-|TRBJ1-1
TGTGCCAGCTCACTTAGGACAGGGCGGACTGAAGCTTTCTTT
CASSLRTGRTEAFF
>TRBD1|TRBV28|-|TRBJ1-1
TGTGCCAGCAGTTTTGGCGGGACAGGGGGGCGGACTGAAGCTTTCTTT
CASSFGGTGGRTEAFF
>-|TRBV5-1|-|TRBJ2-6
TGCGCCAGCAGCTTGGAGGTGCCTGGGGCCAACGTCCTGACTTTC
CASSLEVPGANVLTF
>TRBD2|TRBV18|once|TRBJ2-7
TGTGCCAGCTCCCGAGGGCTAGCGGGAGTTGACGAGCAGTACTTC
CASSRGLAGVDEQYF
>-|TRBV28|few|TRBJ1-4
TGTGCCAGCAGTTTACCCGGGATGGGAGAAAAACTGTTTTTT
CASSLPGMGEKLFF
>-|TRBV5-1|-|TRBJ1-4
TGCGCCAGCAGCATGGCCAATGAAAAACTGTTTTTT
CASSMANEKLFF
>-|TRBV29-1|once|TRBJ2-7
TGCAGCGGGAGAACCGAAGCCTACGAGCAGTACTTC
CSGRTEAYEQYF
>-|TRBV20-1|once|TRBJ2-5
TGCAGTGCTAGAGTTAGAGAGACCCAGTACTTC
CSARVRETQYF
>-|TRBV27|-|TRBJ2-2
TGTGCCAGCAGAACAGGGCATGATATGGGCACCGGGGAGCTGTTTTTT
CASRTGHDMGTGELFF
>-|TRBV2|-|TRBJ2-5
TGTGCCAGCAGTGCAGGAGCGAGGAGGGAGACCCAGTACTTC
CASSAGARRETQYF
>TRBD1|TRBV27|-|TRBJ1-1
TGTGCCAGCCGGACAGGACTCACTGAAGCTTTCTTT
CASRTGLTEAFF
>TRBD1|TRBV28|-|TRBJ1-1
TGTGCCAGCAGCCGACAGGGGTTTGAAAACACTGAAGCTTTCTTT
CASSRQGFENTEAFF
>TRBD1|TRBV10-3|-|TRBJ1-2
TGTGCCATCAGTGACAGGGGGCGAAGCTATGGCTACACCTTC
CAISDRGRSYGYTF
>-|TRBV25-1|once|TRBJ1-1
TGTGCCAGCAGTGAGGTCTTAGAGGGTGAAGCTTTCTTT
CASSEVLEGEAFF
>-|TRBV7-9|few|TRBJ1-1
TGTGCCAGCAGCTTAGCCCCCCACGGCAGGGGAAGCACTGAAGCTTTCTTT
CASSLAPHGRGSTEAFF
>-|TRBV5-4|-|TRBJ2-2
TGTGCCAGCAGCCATTTTAACACCGGGGAGCTGTTTTTT
CASSHFNTGELFF
>TRBD2|TRBV27|-|TRBJ2-3
TGTGCCAGCAGTTTAAAGGGCGGGAGGGCCGGTGGGTCGGCAGATACGCAGTATTTT
CASSLKGGRAGGSADTQYF
>-|TRBV6-1|-|TRBJ1-1
TGTGCCAGCAGTGAAAATACAGGGAACACTGAAGCTTTCTTT
CASSENTGNTEAFF
>TRBD2|TRBV2|-|TRBJ2-2
TGTGCCAGCATCGGGTTAGCGGGAGGGCCCACCACCGGGGAGCTGTTTTTT
CASIGLAGGPTTGELFF
>-|TRBV9|-|TRBJ1-5
TGTGCCAGCAGCGTAGACGGGGAACGGGGGCCCCAGCATTTT
CASSVDGERGPQHF
>-|TRBV10-3|-|TRBJ2-1
TGTGCCATCAGTGAGTATCCAGACTACAATGAGCAGTTCTTC
CAISEYPDYNEQFF
>-|TRBV7-8|-|TRBJ2-5
TGTGCCAGCAGCTTGGGTGGTAGCTTAGAGACCCAGTACTTC
CASSLGGSLETQYF
>-|TRBV5-1|-|TRBJ1-1
TGCGCCAGCCGCGAGACAGGAGGGGGTAAGAACACTGAAGCTTTCTTT
CASRETGGGKNTEAFF
>TRBD1|TRBV2|-|TRBJ1-2
TGTGCCAGCAGAGGACAGGGTAGTTCCTATGGCTACACCTTC
CASRGQGSSYGYTF
>-|TRBV6-5|-|TRBJ1-5
TGTGCCAGCAGCCGCGAATGGAGTGGTCAGCCCCAGCATTTT
CASSREWSGQPQHF
>-|TRBV12-3/TRBV12-4|-|TRBJ2-1
TGTGCCAGCAGCTTACGGCGGGATCCCGAGCAGTTCTTC
CASSLRRDPEQFF
>-|TRBV10-1|-|TRBJ2-7
TGCGCCAGCATTAAGGTTCCTTTCTCCTACGAGCAGTACTTC
CASIKVPFSYEQYF
>-|TRBV7-3|-|TRBJ1-2
TGTGCCAGCAGCTTAATCGGTCCGGGCTCGGGGGTCCCTGGCTACACCTTC
CASSLIGPGSGVPGYTF
>TRBD1|TRBV13|once|TRBJ2-2
TGTGCCAGCAGCTCGGAAGGACAGGGGGCGAACACCGGGGAGCTGTTTTTT
CASSSEGQGANTGELFF
>-|TRBV5-4|-|TRBJ1-2
TGTGCCAGCAGCTTGGGTCAGGTGTATGGCTACACCTTC
CASSLGQVYGYTF
>TRBD2|TRBV3-1/TRBV3-2|-|TRBJ2-7
TGTGCCAGCAGCCATCTAGCGGGAGGCTACGAGCAGTACTTC
CASSHLAGGYEQYF
>TRBD1|TRBV29-1|-|TRBJ2-1
TGCAGCGTTGAAGATCTTATTAACAGGGGGACCGGGGCCTCCTACAATGAGCAGTTCTTC
CSVEDLINRGTGASYNEQFF
>TRBD1|TRBV28|-|TRBJ1-4
TGTGCCAGCAGTTTATACCGGGACAGGGGCAGAGAAAAACTGTTTTTT
CASSLYRDRGREKLFF
>-|TRBV10-3|-|TRBJ2-1
TGTGCCATCAGTGACACCCGGGGAAGGGCGGACAATGAGCAGTTCTTC
CAISDTRGRADNEQFF
>TRBD1|TRBV15|-|TRBJ2-7
TGTGCCACCAGCGGTGGACAGGGGTTCGCCTACGAGCAGTACTTC
CATSGGQGFAYEQYF
>TRBD2|TRBV19|-|TRBJ2-1
TGTGCCAGTAGCACGGGACTAGCGGTGAACAATGAGCAGTTCTTC
CASSTGLAVNNEQFF
>-|TRBV6-5|-|TRBJ2-1
TGTGCCAGCAGTTACTCGGTAGGGCCGCCCTACAATGAGCAGTTCTTC
CASSYSVGPPYNEQFF
>TRBD1|TRBV18|-|TRBJ1-5
TGTGCCAGCTCACCCGATTCAGGGGGCATTCAGCCCCAGCATTTT
CASSPDSGGIQPQHF
>-|TRBV18|few|TRBJ1-3
TGTGCCAGCTCACGAGGGGATTTGGGAAACACCATATATTTT
CASSRGDLGNTIYF
>TRBD2|TRBV7-9|-|TRBJ2-7
TGTGCCAGCAGCTTAGTACTAGCGGGTGACGAGCAGTACTTC
CASSLVLAGDEQYF